A single sample gave rise to the 30 T cell receptor beta chains below, sequenced in a study of cytomegalovirus exposure and HLA in healthy donors. The PCR had 60 Vbeta and 13 Jbeta primers. The data were produced by immunoSEQ multiplex PCR, yet TCRdb's version contains in-frame clones alone and is incomplete. The repertoire includes about 95,000 clones, approximately 80% of them detected once, and around 5% sits in the top ten. The sequencing sample was made of PBMCs. The receptors shown here come from a man younger than 40 in good health and CMV-seropositive.

This clone was seen just once. V usage is TRBV29-1 and J usage is TRBJ2-1; D gene ambiguous. CDR1 SQVTM and CDR2 ANQGSEA come from the germline V gene. Trimming took off 0 bases at V and 8 bases at J, with 14 bases between the two ends. The CDR3 contains 14 residues. CDR3 coding DNA: TGCAGCGTTGAAGAAGATCACACTGGAGATGAGCAGTTCTTC. Its translation is CSVEEDHTGDEQFF.

The chain carries TRBV2 and TRBJ1-4; maybe TRBD1 (6 bases). The CDR3 spans 15 residues. Germline V CDR1 and CDR2: SNHLY, FYNNEI. V gave up 7 bases and J gave up 5 bases, with 17 bases separating them. CDR3: CASTSQRGRNEKLFF. The CDR3, as DNA: TGTGCCAGCACATCCCAGCGGGGGCGGAATGAAAAACTGTTTTTT.

The chain combines TRBV27 with TRBJ1-1; possible D gene TRBD1, 5 bases. V shed 6 bases and J shed 0 bases, with 8 bases lying between them. Looked up from germline, CDR1 is MNHEY and CDR2 is SMNVEV (reference sequence). This CDR3 contains 13 residues. Written as DNA, the CDR3 is TGTGCCAGCAGACAGGAGATGAACACTGAAGCTTTCTTT. Encoded protein: CASRQEMNTEAFF.

Here the CDR3 reads CSVVSYRGTGELFF. In nucleotides, the CDR3 is TGCAGCGTTGTCAGTTATAGAGGCACCGGGGAGCTGTTTTTT. The chain couples TRBV29-1 to TRBJ2-2; D is undetermined. CDR1 is SQVTM, CDR2 ANQGSEA, per germline. V was shortened by 4 bases and J by 4 bases, with 13 bases between the two germline ends. The CDR3 is made up of 14 amino acids.

The chain links TRBV5-4 to TRBJ2-3, with D possibly being TRBD1 (5 bases). V lost 2 bases and J 4 bases, leaving 8 bases between the germline ends. In germline, CDR1 is SGHNT, CDR2 YYREEE (reference sequence). The CDR3 length is 13 residues. The CDR3 loop reads CASSFDRSDTQYF. Here the CDR3 DNA reads TGTGCCAGCAGCTTCGACAGATCAGATACGCAGTATTTT.

The J gene is TRBJ1-2, the V gene TRBV19; 7 bases fit TRBD1. CDR1 and CDR2 from the germline V gene are LNHDA and SQIVND (reference sequence). Losses at the gene ends were 7 bases for V and 2 bases for J; bases not matched to a gene: 10. CDR3 length: 15 amino acids. CDR3 in DNA: TGTGCCAGTATTGGCCCAAGCAGGGGGAACTATGGCTACACCTTC. It is translated as CASIGPSRGNYGYTF.

The chain recombines TRBV20-1 with TRBJ1-4; D may be TRBD1 (5 bases). In germline, CDR1 is DFQATT, CDR2 SNEGSKA (reference sequence). V shed 3 bases and J shed 8 bases, with 7 bases lying between them. The CDR3 has 11 amino acids. The CDR3 loop is CSASPGEKLFF. The DNA of the CDR3 is TGCAGTGCTAGCCCAGGGGAAAAACTGTTTTTT.

The V and J genes are TRBV28 and TRBJ2-5, with 12 bases matching TRBD2. The germline V gene encodes CDR1 MDHEN and CDR2 SYDVKM. The CDR3 is 14 amino acids. With 5 bases clipped from V and 4 bases from J, the junction kept 2 bases outside the gene matches. Written as DNA, the CDR3 is TGTGCCAGCAGTCTAGCGGGAGGGGTAGAGACCCAGTACTTC. It translates to CASSLAGGVETQYF.

This clone occurred once. The chain links TRBV14 to TRBJ2-7; TRBD2 agrees at 7 bases. The CDR3 is 15 residues long. Trimming removed 0 bases from V and 2 bases from J; junction bases left unmatched: 4. Germline V CDR1 and CDR2: SGHDN, FVKESK. CDR3: CASSQDLGGAYEQYF. The CDR3 DNA reads TGTGCCAGCAGCCAAGATTTGGGGGGGGCCTACGAGCAGTACTTC. Full variable domain (outside the CDR3, taken from reference TRBV14 and TRBJ2-7): EAGVTQFPSHSVIEKGQTVTLRCDPISGHDNLYWYRRVMGKEIKFLLHFVKESKQDESGMPNNRFLAERTGGTYSTLKVQPAELEDSGVYFCASSQDLGGAYEQYFGPGTRLTVT.

The gene calls are TRBV5-6 and TRBJ2-2, with unresolved D. The ends were cut back, 4 bases at V and 9 bases at J, with 4 bases in the middle. The germline V gene encodes CDR1 SGHDT and CDR2 YYEEEE. The CDR3 contains 10 residues. DNA for the CDR3: TGTGCCAGCAGCGGCCGGGAGCTGTTTTTT. It translates to CASSGRELFF.

The chain uses TRBV25-1 and TRBJ2-1; TRBD1 agrees at 8 bases. Germline CDR1 MGHDK, CDR2 SYGVNS. V lost 5 bases, J lost 4 bases, and 13 bases stayed unmatched. The CDR3 runs to 17 residues. CDR3 residues: CASSLEQGRGRYNEQFF. The CDR3 DNA follows: TGTGCCAGCAGTCTAGAGCAGGGCAGGGGGCGGTACAATGAGCAGTTCTTC.

The genes are TRBV4-1 and TRBJ2-3, with 12 bases fitting TRBD2. V trimming: 4 bases; J trimming: 8 bases; junction bases outside the gene matches: 7. The CDR3 has 15 amino acids. In germline, CDR1 is MGHRA, CDR2 YSYEKL. The CDR3 region is CASSPPTSGSGTQYF. The CDR3 DNA is TGCGCCAGCAGCCCTCCGACTAGCGGGAGCGGTACGCAGTATTTT.

This clone appeared once. This rearrangement joins TRBV7-2 to TRBJ1-5; D gene uncertain. The CDR3 covers 13 residues. CDR1 and CDR2 from the germline V gene are SGHTA and FQGNSA. The germline V and J ends were trimmed by 5 bases and 5 bases, with 10 bases remaining between them. CDR3 nucleotides: TGTGCCAGCAGCCGGGAGGTCCATCAGCCCCAGCATTTT. It encodes CASSREVHQPQHF.

The V gene is TRBV15, the J gene TRBJ2-5; no definite D call. Looked up from germline, CDR1 is LNHNV and CDR2 is YYDKDF (reference sequence). This CDR3 is 15 amino acids long. The V and J ends lost 1 base and 2 bases respectively, with 11 bases between them. The CDR3 nucleotides are TGTGCCACCAGCAGAGGATCAAGCCCTCAAGAGACCCAGTACTTC. The encoded protein is CATSRGSSPQETQYF.

A single count supports this clone. The rearrangement uses TRBV11-1 and TRBJ2-7; D unresolved. CDR3 length: 13 residues. V lost 1 base to trimming and J lost 1 base, with 5 bases between them. In germline, CDR1 is SGHAT, CDR2 FQDESV (reference sequence). The DNA for the CDR3 is TGTGCCAGCAGCTTAGGCGAATCCTACGAGCAGTACTTC. Protein: CASSLGESYEQYF.

The chain carries TRBV5-6 and TRBJ2-1; a weak D match, TRBD1 (6 bases). The CDR3 is 12 amino acids. V was shortened by 3 bases and J by 8 bases, with 9 bases between the two germline ends. CDR1 is SGHDT and CDR2 is YYEEEE in the germline V gene. This CDR3 reads CASSSTGYEQFF. CDR3 DNA sequence: TGTGCCAGCAGCTCTACAGGGTATGAGCAGTTCTTC.

The chain is built from TRBV6-5 and TRBJ1-4; D may be TRBD1 (5 bases). This CDR3 has 13 residues. Per the germline V gene, CDR1 is MNHEY and CDR2 is SVGAGI. V was pared by 6 bases and J by 8 bases, with 13 bases between. The CDR3 spells CASSRLGQEKLFF. The CDR3 region has the DNA TGTGCCAGCAGCCGGCTGGGGCAAGAAAAACTGTTTTTT.

The gene calls are TRBV6-6 and TRBJ2-1; 12 nucleotides agree with TRBD2. The length of the CDR3 is 16 residues. Per the germline V gene, CDR1 is MNHNY and CDR2 is SVGAGI (reference sequence). The V gene end was trimmed by 5 bases and the J gene end by 8 bases; junction bases not matched to a gene: 10. CDR3 nucleotides: TGTGCCAGCAGTCACCGACTAGCGGGAGTGGGAGATGAGCAGTTCTTC. Translating gives CASSHRLAGVGDEQFF.

This sequence joins TRBV19 and TRBJ1-1; D unclear. Between the trimmed V and J ends, which lost 2 bases and 5 bases, there was a span of 9 bases. This CDR3 contains 13 residues. Germline V lookup: CDR1 LNHDA, CDR2 SQIVND (reference sequence). For the CDR3, the DNA is TGTGCCAGTAGTATAATGCTTCGGACTGAAGCTTTCTTT. This translates into CASSIMLRTEAFF.

This sequence joins TRBV4-3 and TRBJ2-5; the D gene is possibly TRBD2 (6 bases). In germline, CDR1 is LGHNA, CDR2 YSLEER. V lost 0 bases, J lost 5 bases, and 10 bases lay in between. This CDR3 spans 14 amino acids. The CDR3 nucleotides read TGCGCCAGCAGCCAAGACCCCGGAGGGGAGACCCAGTACTTC. Protein: CASSQDPGGETQYF.

The chain uses TRBV7-9 and TRBJ2-6; perhaps TRBD1 as D (7 bases). V shed 2 bases and J shed 0 bases, with 17 bases lying between them. This CDR3 contains 19 residues. Per germline, CDR1 SEHNR and CDR2 FQNEAQ (reference sequence). CDR3 coding DNA: TGTGCCAGCAGCTTAACTAGGGCGGGACAGAACTCTGGGGCCAACGTCCTGACTTTC. Its protein product is CASSLTRAGQNSGANVLTF.

The CDR3 region is CASSQDSYGYTF. CDR3 nucleotides: TGTGCCAGCAGCCAGGACAGCTATGGCTACACCTTC. This sequence joins TRBV5-6 and TRBJ1-2, with a weak D call TRBD1 (6 bases). The length of the CDR3 is 12 residues. Trimming stripped 4 bases from V and 4 bases from J, with 8 bases between. Germline CDR1 SGHDT, CDR2 YYEEEE.

The gene calls are TRBV2 and TRBJ2-3, with D possibly matching TRBD2 (6 bases). This CDR3 has 16 amino acids. Germline CDR1 SNHLY, CDR2 FYNNEI. The V and J ends lost 5 bases and 3 bases respectively, with 18 bases between them. DNA for the CDR3: TGTGCCAGCAGTAACCCACTGGAGGGCGTGACAGATACGCAGTATTTT. It yields the protein CASSNPLEGVTDTQYF. The whole variable domain, filled in from reference TRBV2 and TRBJ2-3, reads EPEVTQTPSHQVTQMGQEVILRCVPISNHLYFYWYRQILGQKVEFLVSFYNNEISEKSEIFDDQFSVERPDGSNFTLKIRSTKLEDSAMYFCASSNPLEGVTDTQYFGPGTRLTVL.

The count of this clone is one. The J gene is TRBJ1-5, the V gene TRBV6-4, with D uncertain. V dropped 0 bases and J dropped 8 bases, with 29 bases sitting between them. Germline V gene sequence: CDR1 MRHNA, CDR2 SNTAGT. This CDR3 is 20 amino acids long. The CDR3, as DNA: TGTGCCAGCAGTGACTCGAAGTTTCTTACGGGGTCGATGGGGAGGAAGCCCCAGCATTTT. Protein product: CASSDSKFLTGSMGRKPQHF.

The chain uses TRBV4-1 and TRBJ2-5, with 7 bases that match TRBD1. Losses at the gene ends were 6 bases for V and 0 bases for J; bases not matched to a gene: 4. Germline V gives CDR1 MGHRA, CDR2 YSYEKL. The CDR3 sequence is 14 residues long. The CDR3: CASSRTGNQETQYF. Written as DNA, the CDR3 is TGCGCCAGCAGTCGGACAGGCAACCAAGAGACCCAGTACTTC.

The chain is built from TRBV19 and TRBJ2-3, with 8 bases that match TRBD2. The V gene end was trimmed by 11 bases and the J gene end by 4 bases; junction bases not matched to a gene: 5. From germline, CDR1 is LNHDA and CDR2 SQIVND (reference sequence). The CDR3 runs 12 residues. CDR3 DNA sequence: TGTGCCGGTACGGGAGGGTCAGATACGCAGTATTTT. This sequence encodes CAGTGGSDTQYF.

The J gene is TRBJ2-1, the V gene TRBV7-9, with 10 bases lining up with TRBD2. This CDR3 spans 14 amino acids. V lost 5 bases, J lost 8 bases, and 6 bases stayed unmatched. Germline lookup yields CDR1 SEHNR and CDR2 FQNEAQ (reference sequence). The CDR3 spells CASSTGLATHEQFF. For the CDR3, the DNA is TGTGCCAGCAGCACGGGACTAGCGACCCATGAGCAGTTCTTC.

The chain couples TRBV2 to TRBJ2-1; tentatively, D is TRBD2 (6 bases). Germline CDR1 and CDR2: SNHLY and FYNNEI. V was cut by 4 bases and J by 6 bases, with 19 bases left in between. The CDR3 spans 16 residues. The CDR3 spells CASSVKRPTGGNEQFF. CDR3 sequence (DNA): TGTGCCAGCAGTGTCAAGCGGCCCACCGGGGGCAATGAGCAGTTCTTC.

This chain uses TRBV19 with TRBJ1-1; tentatively, D is TRBD1 (5 bases). Trimming pared 0 bases from V and 5 bases from J, leaving 7 bases between. CDR1 LNHDA and CDR2 SQIVND come from the germline V gene (reference sequence). This CDR3 region has 13 residues. CDR3 in amino acids: CASSIDRVTEAFF. CDR3 coding DNA: TGTGCCAGTAGTATAGACAGGGTAACTGAAGCTTTCTTT.

This clone has just one count. At one boundary the junction diverges from the germline segment, which might be a read error. The chain joins TRBV7-7 to TRBJ2-2; no clear D. The CDR3 spans 13 residues. The germline V gene has CDR1 SSHAT and CDR2 FNYEAQ (reference sequence). The CDR3 DNA reads TGTGCTAGCAGCCCTACTCGCACCGGGGAGCTGTTTTTT. Translation gives CASSPTRTGELFF.